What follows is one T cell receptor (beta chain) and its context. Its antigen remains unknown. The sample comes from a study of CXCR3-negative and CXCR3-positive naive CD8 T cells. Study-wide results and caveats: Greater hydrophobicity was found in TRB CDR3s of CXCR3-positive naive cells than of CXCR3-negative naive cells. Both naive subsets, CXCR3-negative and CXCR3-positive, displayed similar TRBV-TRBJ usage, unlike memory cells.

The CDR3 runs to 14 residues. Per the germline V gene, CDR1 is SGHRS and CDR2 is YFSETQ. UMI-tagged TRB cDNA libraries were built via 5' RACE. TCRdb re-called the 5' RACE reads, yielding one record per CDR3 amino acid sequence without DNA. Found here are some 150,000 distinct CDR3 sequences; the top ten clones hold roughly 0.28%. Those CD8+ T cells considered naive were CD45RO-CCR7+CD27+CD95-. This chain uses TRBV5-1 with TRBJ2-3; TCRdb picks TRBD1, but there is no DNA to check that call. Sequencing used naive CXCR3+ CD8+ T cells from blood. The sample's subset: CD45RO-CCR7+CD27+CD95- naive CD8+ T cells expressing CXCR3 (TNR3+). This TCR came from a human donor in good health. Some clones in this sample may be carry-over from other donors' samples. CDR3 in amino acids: CASNPGFNTDTQYF.